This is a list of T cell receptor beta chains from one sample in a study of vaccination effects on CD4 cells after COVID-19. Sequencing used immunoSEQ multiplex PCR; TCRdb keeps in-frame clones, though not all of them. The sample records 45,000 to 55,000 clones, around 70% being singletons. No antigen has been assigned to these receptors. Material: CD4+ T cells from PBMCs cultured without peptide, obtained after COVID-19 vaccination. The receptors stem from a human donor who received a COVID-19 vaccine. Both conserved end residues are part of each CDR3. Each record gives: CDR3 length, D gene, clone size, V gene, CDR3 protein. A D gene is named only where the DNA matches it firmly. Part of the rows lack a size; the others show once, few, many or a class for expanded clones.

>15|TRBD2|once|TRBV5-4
CASSLEAGGSYEQYF
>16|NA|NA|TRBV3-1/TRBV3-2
CASSQGPTGVQETQYF
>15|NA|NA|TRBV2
CASSDSQLSNQPQHF
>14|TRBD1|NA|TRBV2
CACRLGQGRFEPFF
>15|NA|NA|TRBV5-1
CASSLGQLSGNTIYF
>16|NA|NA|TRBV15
CATSRADREAQETQYF
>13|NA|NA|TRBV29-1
CSVVITGGTEAFF
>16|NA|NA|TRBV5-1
CASSHNRVEVNTEAFF
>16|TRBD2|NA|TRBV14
CASSQGVAGGSGEQFF
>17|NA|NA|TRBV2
CASSDFIGHGSNQPQHF
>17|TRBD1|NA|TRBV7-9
CASSSFPPGQGLWEQYF
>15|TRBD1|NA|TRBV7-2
CASSSGQGLYYGYTF
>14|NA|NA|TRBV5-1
CASSLGPNTGELFF
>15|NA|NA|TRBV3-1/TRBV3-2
CASSGGDSYTGELFF
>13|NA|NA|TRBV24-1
CATKEEGTGELFF
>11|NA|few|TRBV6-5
CASSNTDEQFF
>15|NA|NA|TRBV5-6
CASSLAGFGNQPQHF
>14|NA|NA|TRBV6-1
CASSEPISGNTIYF
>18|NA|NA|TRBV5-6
CASSFGIGASSYNSPLHF
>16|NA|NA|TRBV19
CASSISVFGHTGELFF
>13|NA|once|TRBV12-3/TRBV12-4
CASNQGTRYGYTF
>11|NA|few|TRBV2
CASSEYNEQFF